The 9 T cell receptor beta chains reported below all come from one sample, sequenced in a study of beta chain features in type 1 diabetes. Sequenced material consisted of expressed TCRB transcripts (all of the isolated RNA was reverse transcribed). Sequenced by immunoSEQ multiplex PCR; TCRdb stores in-frame clones only, minus some. The table lists some 330,000 clones, approximately 11% of them singletons. Sequencing was carried out using naive CD4+ T cells from blood. These receptor sequences come from a woman in her 30s in good health.

This sequence joins TRBV5-4 and TRBJ2-1; 10 bases line up with TRBD2. Unmatched junction bases numbered 5, after V lost 4 bases and J lost 7 bases. The germline V gene has CDR1 SGHNT and CDR2 YYREEE (reference sequence). The CDR3 is made up of 14 amino acids. Here the CDR3 reads CASSVAGGLNEQFF. CDR3 coding DNA: TGTGCCAGCAGCGTAGCGGGAGGCCTTAATGAGCAGTTCTTC.

This chain joins TRBV6-6 and TRBJ1-3; tentatively, D is TRBD1 (5 bases). The germline gives CDR1 MNHNY, CDR2 SVGAGI (reference sequence). Trimming took off 6 bases at V and 8 bases at J, with 17 bases between the two ends. This CDR3 is built from 14 residues. CDR3 sequence reads: CASSERDLRHTIYF. CDR3 bases: TGTGCCAGCAGCGAAAGGGACTTAAGGCACACCATATATTTT.

The rearrangement joins TRBV7-2 to TRBJ1-5, with D unresolved. The V and J ends lost 4 bases and 5 bases respectively, with 9 bases between them. Germline CDR1 SGHTA, CDR2 FQGNSA. There are 13 residues in the CDR3. CDR3 sequence: CASSSYPDQPQHF. The CDR3 DNA follows: TGTGCCAGCAGCTCCTACCCGGATCAGCCCCAGCATTTT.

This clone was seen only a few times. The chain carries TRBV27 and TRBJ2-2, with 8 nucleotides matching TRBD1. The V and J ends lost 4 bases and 7 bases, in that order; junction bases with no gene match: 5. CDR1 and CDR2 (germline): MNHEY, SMNVEV (reference sequence). The CDR3 runs to 14 residues. CDR3 protein: CASSYGQGVGELFF. CDR3 DNA: TGTGCCAGCAGTTATGGACAGGGTGTCGGGGAGCTGTTTTTT.

The chain employs TRBV4-3 and TRBJ2-7; 7 bases map to TRBD1. The CDR3 has 14 residues. Germline CDR1 and CDR2: LGHNA and YSLEER. V shed 2 bases and J 3 bases; nucleotides not matched to a gene: 4. CDR3 nucleotides: TGCGCCAGCAGCCAACGAGCAGGGGGCTACGAGCAGTACTTC. Protein: CASSQRAGGYEQYF.

This clone was observed a few times. The V gene is TRBV19, the J gene TRBJ2-3; 7 nucleotides match TRBD2. The CDR3 extends over 13 amino acids. Germline CDR1 LNHDA, CDR2 SQIVND (reference sequence). The trim removed 5 bases at V and 6 bases at J, leaving 5 bases unmatched. CDR3 amino acids: CASSGLAVDTQYF. The CDR3 DNA is TGTGCCAGTAGTGGCCTAGCGGTCGATACGCAGTATTTT.

This clone was recorded a few times. The chain recombines TRBV14 with TRBJ1-1; 9 bases are a match to TRBD1. The CDR3 sequence is 15 residues long. The J segment lost 0 bases and the V segment lost 6 bases, leaving 5 bases of the junction unmatched. Germline V gene lookup returns CDR1 SGHDN and CDR2 FVKESK. In nucleotides, the CDR3 is TGTGCCAGCAGAAGGACAGGGGCGGTGAACACTGAAGCTTTCTTT. Translation: CASRRTGAVNTEAFF.

The rearrangement uses TRBV2 and TRBJ2-1, with 16 bases aligning to TRBD2. Germline assignment: CDR1 SNHLY and CDR2 FYNNEI. The CDR3 is 17 residues long. V dropped 7 bases and J dropped 8; count of bases not matched to a gene: 11. CDR3 sequence (DNA): TGTGCCAGCAAGGGACTAGCGGGAGGGCTTAACGGCGATGAGCAGTTCTTC. It specifies CASKGLAGGLNGDEQFF.

This clone was observed a few times. This sequence joins TRBV18 and TRBJ2-5; D uncertain. The CDR3 spans 14 residues. Germline V gives CDR1 KGHSH, CDR2 LQKENI. The V and J ends lost 1 base and 5 bases respectively, with 11 bases between them. The CDR3 loop is CASSPRIARETQYF. The CDR3, as DNA: TGTGCCAGCTCACCACGGATAGCCCGGGAGACCCAGTACTTC.